The entry that follows covers one T cell receptor (beta chain) sequence. The sample holds a few counts of this clone. There is no known antigen for this receptor. Base qualities were left out, and no much larger clone turns up one base away. The data originate from a study of cytomegalovirus exposure and HLA in healthy donors listed by TCRdb under 2017. In terms of the full investigation: In an earlier analysis of about 560 of the donors, 250 to 350 Gb of sequence data and some 120 million unique TCR beta sequences from about 179 million T cells were reported. Roughly 300 gigabases of sequencing data and tens of millions of unique TCR sequences were included in an early release covering around 600 HLA-typed donors. Of the 350 to 400 genotyped donors, about 84% fell in the genetic ancestry cluster associated with self-reported Caucasian donors. The aim of the study was to test whether cataloging public T cell receptors could identify signatures of past pathogen exposure. Using immunosequencing, the study profiled T cell repertoires from about 610 subjects and related those repertoires to cytomegalovirus serostatus. A separate validation cohort of about 110 different subjects was used in addition to the roughly 670-subject first cohort. To predict cytomegalovirus infection status, the study combined high-throughput TCR immunosequencing, statistical association of individual TCRs with disease status, and machine learning. In a later analysis, previously published TCR beta repertoires from some 640 donors were re-analyzed and high-resolution HLA genotyping was added so that TCR occurrence patterns could be studied. Rather than drawing on any new phenotypic data, the later analysis identified candidate immune exposures from TCR beta sequences and the way those sequences occurred across donors. An earlier analysis of roughly 580 of the donors used high-throughput TCR beta sequencing to judge whether each TCR beta V gene segment behaved as functional or pseudogenic. Alongside the repertoire data, information on donor age, sex, ethnicity and CMV serostatus was compiled. Genome-wide SNP genotypes for about three fifths of the roughly 670 donors were used in a later genetic analysis, which treated that subset as a discovery cohort. Every repertoire in the discovery cohort had been generated on one and the same sequencing platform. Both class I and class II loci were covered by HLA typing, at four-digit resolution. The number of donors typed differed by locus, with about 629-630 for A, B, C, DRB1 and DQB1, 522 for DQA1, under 610 for DPA1, and approximately 470 for DPB1. Five DR-DQ haplotypes were handled as single units for association and clustering, since linkage in the cohort was strong. Across about 370 genotyped donors of the cohort, an average of approximately 220,000 unique TCR beta nucleotide sequences per donor were sequenced, and roughly a sixth of those sequences were non-productive.

Paper-wide results and their limitations: Several of the top co-occurrence clusters appeared to be linked to parvovirus B19, influenza, CMV and Epstein-Barr virus, according to a later analysis. In a later genetic analysis, a missense DCLRE1C variant was associated with V-gene and J-gene trimming of TCR beta chains, and the association was replicated in an independent cohort. Because HLA typing was missing for some donors at each locus, association tests included only the typed subset. The earlier analysis of nearly 600 of the donors excluded seventeen rarely observed V segments, including chromosome 9 orphons, because counts were too low. Cytomegalovirus status was reported to be diagnosed by the classifier with high specificity and sensitivity in both the original and validation cohorts. The study listed 150 to 200 TCR beta chains as associated with cytomegalovirus. Sequencing depth was assumed to be roughly uniform across donors in the presence/absence analyses, though that assumption may not hold. In this cohort, only TCR beta chains were sequenced, and detectable features were limited by the absence of alpha or paired-chain data. A further reported finding was that TCR beta sequences accurately predicted the HLA-A and HLA-B alleles for most subjects in the first cohort. A cluster of highly shared sequence variants was judged likely to represent a technical artifact of the sequencing pipeline. The only immune exposure information available for the cohort was CMV serostatus. According to a later analysis, TCR association rates differed among HLA loci, with DRB1 alleles showing the most associated TCRs and HLA-C alleles showing the fewest. According to a later genetic analysis, donors in an Asian-associated ancestry cluster had fewer N-insertions in productive TCRs than the approximately 710-donor mean. When HLA alleles, especially DR and DQ, strongly co-occurred, TCR associations were difficult to assign to individual alleles. Three of the identified cytomegalovirus-associated TCR beta chains were confirmed in vitro to be specific for cytomegalovirus antigens. An earlier analysis of approximately 500 of the donors showed that most TCR beta V segments appeared in productive rearrangements either about 90% or about 30% of the time, which broadly matched IMGT annotations. Correlated functional status among segregating V segments might be attributable to linkage disequilibrium, but an unknown experimental factor could not be ruled out. Some IMGT-functional V segments, including TRBV6-2 and TRBV6-3, could not be told apart with the 87-base-pair reads, so those segments were excluded. While some public TCRs were present in many individuals, most TCR sequences turned up only very rarely across donors. The authors suggested that the approach could potentially be extended to other disease states and immunological phenotypes. In a later analysis, 15,000 to 20,000 TCR beta sequences were associated with specific HLA alleles at a false discovery rate of 0.05. According to a later analysis, most CMV-associated TCR beta chains appeared to be HLA-restricted, and the HLA associations seemed to be driven largely by CMV exposure. Compared with equally common non-associated chains, HLA-associated TCR beta chains in a later analysis were more clonally expanded and had lower generation probabilities.

V has 1 base trimmed and J has 8 bases trimmed; junction bases matching no gene number 7. From the cysteine through the phenylalanine, the CDR3 covers 15 amino acids. Solely the CDR3 DNA is kept, with 45 bases framed from the first base. As encoded in the germline V gene, CDR1 is SGHDN while CDR2 is FVKESK. To prepare the library, the immunoSEQ multiplex PCR assay was applied. For the multiplex PCR, a mixture combining 60 forward primers for TCR Vbeta segments and 13 reverse primers for TCR Jbeta segments was used. A multiplex PCR assay on genomic DNA amplified the CDR3 region of rearranged TCR beta genes. The amplified TCR beta libraries were sequenced on the Illumina HiSeq System as 87-base-pair reads. In the source study's methods: Across the 640 or so repertoires, a later analysis counted 78 million or so unique TCR beta chains, some 11 million of which were shared by at least two donors. To remove PCR and sequencing errors, raw reads were error-corrected and collapsed into unique sequences using a nearest-neighbor algorithm that merged closely related sequences. V, D and J gene segments were assigned by aligning CDR3 sequences to IMGT reference sequences. For a sequence to be retained, at least a six-nucleotide match to both a V gene segment and a J gene segment was required. A rearrangement was called productive if the CDR3 had no stop codons and remained in frame with V and J, and every other rearrangement was called non-productive. CDR3 was defined according to IMGT convention as the region running from the second conserved V-encoded cysteine to the conserved J-encoded phenylalanine. In an earlier analysis of 587 of the donors, sequences lacking an unambiguous match to a single V gene segment were excluded. An earlier analysis of almost 600 of the donors classified V segments as functional when productive rearrangements were above 56.7% and as segregating when the standard deviation between donors was above 5%. A statistical classification framework was built to diagnose cytomegalovirus status from the catalog of TCR beta chain sequences. In a later analysis, TCR nucleotide sequences were compared against IMGT/GENE-DB human TR gene sequences so that V and J genes could be assigned. The TCRdist pipeline was used in a later analysis to assign CDR3 sequences and most-parsimonious VDJ recombination scenarios. In a later analysis, each TCR beta chain was defined by its CDR3 amino acid sequence together with its V-gene family, and reads without a unique V-gene family were excluded. In a later analysis, some 600 highly shared, low-generation-probability nucleotide sequences were removed to address suspected cross-contamination and a sequencing artifact. For each public chain, a later analysis derived a clonal expansion index from normalized ranks of inferred template counts within each repertoire. A later analysis computed generation probabilities with a VDJ recombination model fitted to out-of-frame rearrangements, and checked the results against IGoR. Hypergeometric tests were used in a later analysis to score TCR-TCR, TCR-HLA and TCR-CMV co-occurrence, with a repertoire-size bias correction applied to the TCR pairs. False discovery rates were estimated in a later analysis by permuting HLA or CMV assignments 20 times. In a later analysis, co-occurring TCRs were grouped using DBSCAN, with TCRdist sequence similarity added in when clustering inside HLA-allele-positive subsets. For co-occurrence clustering, repertoires with fewer than 30,000 or more than 120,000 public chains were excluded, along with roughly five repertoires with anomalous nucleotide sharing. The table comes from immuneACCESS by way of TCRdb, which keeps in-frame sequences with V and J called. Part of the clones is missing from these tables; in studies checked, under half for an unresolved V gene and the rest for unknown reasons. The V and J calls and clone size are taken from that table; D and trimming were inferred from the DNA. The sample table contains roughly 100,000 clones; only one count was recorded for around 70% of them. Jointly, the top ten make up 1% to 1.5% of the sample.

The cohort was made up of roughly 670 healthy bone marrow donors. At the time of sampling, every cohort member was nominally healthy, though immune exposures that went unrecorded were likely present. The donor was CMV seronegative and belonged to the group of under 400 seronegative cohort members. Each donor provided a peripheral blood sample, and peripheral blood mononuclear cells were used for TCR beta sequencing. Genomic DNA was extracted from the blood cell samples with the Qiagen DNeasy Blood Extraction Kit. The chain is assembled from TRBV14 and TRBJ1-2, with TRBD1 identical over 10 junction bases. The specimen sequenced was PBMCs. This clonotype was obtained from a man aged 40-49 years in good health and CMV-seronegative. The sequenced DNA is TGTGCCAGCAGCCAAGCCGGGACAGGGGTTGGAGGCTACACCTTC. This codes for CASSQAGTGVGGYTF.